The clone carrying this T cell receptor beta chain was detected ten times or more. Its specificity is unknown. This entry is derived from a study of regulatory T cells in long-lasting Graves disease. Whole-study results and caveats: There was favoring of TRBV28, TRBJ1-2 and TRBJ2-5 in persistent disease.

The V gene end was trimmed by 2 bases and the J gene end by 6 bases; junction bases not matched to a gene: 4. Germline V lookup: CDR1 KGHSH, CDR2 LQKENI. The CDR3 loop spans 15 amino acids. Combining iRepertoire HTBI primers with Arm-PCR of CDR3 regions, the authors built TCR beta libraries. TCRdb reprocessed the multiplex PCR reads with MiXCR, giving one entry per CDR3 protein. Of hundreds of thousands of distinct CDR3 sequences listed, around 13% are singletons. Time point defined: newly diagnosed GD, antithyroid drugs for less than 3 months. PBMC-extracted RNA yielded the TCR library. This sample was also put to use in a study of T cells in Graves' hyperthyroidism and ophthalmopathy. That publication notes: Lactation, pregnancy, other autoimmune disease or uncontrolled infection excluded patients. In the first-round RT-PCR of the TCR CDR3, the HTBI primer set was used. A model using 13 V-J features told ophthalmopathy apart from stable hyperthyroidism.

The gene calls are TRBV18 and TRBJ1-6; 7 positions match TRBD1. The TCR originated in a woman in her twenties or thirties with Graves disease. The sequencing here drew on peripheral blood mononuclear cells (PBMCs), taken at new diagnosis, from a patient treated with antithyroid drugs. DNA of the CDR3: TGTGCCAGCTCACCAACTACAGGGGTTAATTCACCCCTCCACTTT. The encoded protein is CASSPTTGVNSPLHF.